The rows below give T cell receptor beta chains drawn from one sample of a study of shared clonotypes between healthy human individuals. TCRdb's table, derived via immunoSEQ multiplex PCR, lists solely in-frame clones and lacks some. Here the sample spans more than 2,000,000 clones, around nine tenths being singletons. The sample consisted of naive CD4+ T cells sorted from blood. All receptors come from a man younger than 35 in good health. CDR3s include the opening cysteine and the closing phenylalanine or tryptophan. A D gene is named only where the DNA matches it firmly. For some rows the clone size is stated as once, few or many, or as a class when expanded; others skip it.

TGCGCCAGCTTCGACGGGGGGCGCGTCGAAGAGACCCAGTACTTC CASFDGGRVEETQYF once . TRBJ2-5 TRBV5-1
TGTGCCAGCTCACTCGGACTAAACCTAAACAATGAGCAGTTCTTC CASSLGLNLNNEQFF . . TRBJ2-1 TRBV18
TGTGCCAGCACCCTAGGGGCTAGCGGTCACAATGAGCAGTTCTTC CASTLGASGHNEQFF . TRBD2 TRBJ2-1 TRBV7-9
TGCGCCAGCAGCTTGGCTGCAGGGGAGGAATCTGGAAACACCATATATTTT CASSLAAGEESGNTIYF . . TRBJ1-3 TRBV5-1
TGTGCCAGCTCAACCCTGACAGGGGGCAACACCGGGGAGCTGTTTTTT CASSTLTGGNTGELFF . TRBD1 TRBJ2-2 TRBV18
TGTGCCAGCAGCTTGGGGGGGGCTAGCGGGAGCAATGAGCAGTTCTTC CASSLGGASGSNEQFF . TRBD2 TRBJ2-1 TRBV5-4
TGTGCCAGCAGCTTAGCCGGGACAGGGGTCCCCTCCTACGAGCAGTACTTC CASSLAGTGVPSYEQYF once TRBD1 TRBJ2-7 TRBV7-9
TGTGCCAGCAGCGCCAGACCAGGGGGCCTCTTCTACAATGAGCAGTTCTTC CASSARPGGLFYNEQFF once TRBD1 TRBJ2-1 TRBV9
TGTGCCAGCTCACCTCCCAGATCCAGCGGAGGCGGGGAGCTGTTTTTT CASSPPRSSGGGELFF . . TRBJ2-2 TRBV18
TGTGCCAGCAGTGAAAGACAGGGGGCCACTGAAGCTTTCTTT CASSERQGATEAFF . TRBD1 TRBJ1-1 TRBV6-4
TGTGCCAGCAGTGAGGGGGGCAATCAGCCCCAGCATTTT CASSEGGNQPQHF . . TRBJ1-5 TRBV6-1
TGTGCCAGCAGCTTGGGGGGGCAGCTTGACTACGAGCAGTACTTC CASSLGGQLDYEQYF . . TRBJ2-7 TRBV5-4
TGTGCCAGCAGCTTTAGCGGGAGGGAAACCGGGGAGACCCAGTACTTC CASSFSGRETGETQYF . TRBD2 TRBJ2-5 TRBV7-2
TGTGCCAGCAGCTTAACAGGGAACACCGGGGAGCTGTTTTTT CASSLTGNTGELFF . . TRBJ2-2 TRBV7-9
TGTGCCAGCAGCTCACTGTCCCGGGACAAGGCTGGGGGCACTGAAGCTTTCTTT CASSSLSRDKAGGTEAFF . . TRBJ1-1 TRBV7-8
TGTGCCAGCAGCATAGAGAACACTGAAGCTTTCTTT CASSIENTEAFF . . TRBJ1-1 TRBV5-6
TGCGCCAGCGATAGTCAAAGACAGGGGGCAAATCAGCCCCAGCATTTT CASDSQRQGANQPQHF . TRBD1 TRBJ1-5 TRBV10-2
TGTGCCAGCAGTTTATCGGGTTTGGGAGATGAAGCTTTCTTT CASSLSGLGDEAFF . . TRBJ1-1 TRBV27
TGTGCCAGCAGCCCGGACAGGACTGAAGCTTTCTTT CASSPDRTEAFF . TRBD1 TRBJ1-1 TRBV13
TGTGCCAGCATACGGACAGGGGGGCTAGTGGAGCAGTACTTC CASIRTGGLVEQYF once TRBD1 TRBJ2-7 TRBV5-6
TGCGCCAGCAGCTTACCCGCGGGATACACAGATACGCAGTATTTT CASSLPAGYTDTQYF . . TRBJ2-3 TRBV5-1
TGTGCCTGGAACTCATTACAGGGATGGGATGGCTACACCTTC CAWNSLQGWDGYTF . . TRBJ1-2 TRBV30
TGTGCCAGCAGTTACGGAGAATCGAACACTGAAGCTTTCTTT CASSYGESNTEAFF . . TRBJ1-1 TRBV6-5
TGCGCCAGCAGCCAAGATCGACTAGCGGTTACCTACGAGCAGTACTTC CASSQDRLAVTYEQYF . TRBD2 TRBJ2-7 TRBV4-3
TGTGCCAGCCGGGGTCTGGCAGATACGCAGTATTTT CASRGLADTQYF . . TRBJ2-3 TRBV11-2
TGTGCCACCAGCAGGGTTGGGAACACTGAAGCTTTCTTT CATSRVGNTEAFF . . TRBJ1-1 TRBV15
TGTGCCAGCTCACCGCCTCGGACAGGAATTACCTACGAGCAGTACTTC CASSPPRTGITYEQYF . TRBD1 TRBJ2-7 TRBV18
TGTGCCAGCAAACAGGGGGCTATTTCACCCCTCCACTTT CASKQGAISPLHF few TRBD1 TRBJ1-6 TRBV6-6
TGTGCCAGCTATATGGGACCTTTCTTT CASYMGPFF . . TRBJ1-1 TRBV21-1
TGTGCCAGCAGCTTAGGACTCGCAGAGACCCAGTACTTC CASSLGLAETQYF . . TRBJ2-5 TRBV11-3
TGTGCCTGGAGTCTTACCGGGGAGCTGTTTTTT CAWSLTGELFF . . TRBJ2-2 TRBV30
TGCAGCGTTTCCCGGGACACCTACGAGCAGTACTTC CSVSRDTYEQYF . . TRBJ2-7 TRBV29-1
TGTGCCAGCAGTGAGGGGTGGGTCTCTGGAAACACCATATATTTT CASSEGWVSGNTIYF . . TRBJ1-3 TRBV6-1
TGTGCCAGCAGCCCAATGGACAGGGGTTTTTCACCCCTCCACTTT CASSPMDRGFSPLHF . TRBD1 TRBJ1-6 TRBV28
TGTGCCATCAGCCGCAATCCGGGAAACCCTCAGGAGACCCAGTACTTC CAISRNPGNPQETQYF . . TRBJ2-5 TRBV10-3
TGTGCCAGCAAAGGACTAGCGGGGGCTAGCACAGATACGCAGTATTTT CASKGLAGASTDTQYF once . TRBJ2-3 TRBV21-1
TGTGCCAGCAGCTTTCAGGGACAGGGAAATTCACCCCTCCACTTT CASSFQGQGNSPLHF . TRBD1 TRBJ1-6 TRBV13
TGTGCCAGCTCACCACCGGGACTGACGAATGAAAAACTGTTTTTT CASSPPGLTNEKLFF . . TRBJ1-4 TRBV18
TGCGCCAGCAGCTTGCAGGGGCAAAGAACTGAAGCTTTCTTT CASSLQGQRTEAFF . . TRBJ1-1 TRBV5-1
TGTGCCAGCAGCTTAGCTAGCGCGAGCACAGATACGCAGTATTTT CASSLASASTDTQYF . . TRBJ2-3 TRBV11-3
TGTGCCAGCAGCTACGGGGGGAACACTGAAGCTTTCTTT CASSYGGNTEAFF few . TRBJ1-1 TRBV6-1
TGTGCCAGCAGCCTCGGTAGCTCTGGGGCCAACGTCCTGACTTTC CASSLGSSGANVLTF . . TRBJ2-6 TRBV5-4
TGTGCCAGCTCACCAGGGACAGGGGGCGCTGGGGCCAACGTCCTGACTTTC CASSPGTGGAGANVLTF . TRBD1 TRBJ2-6 TRBV18
TGTGCCAGCAGCCCCCTATACGAGCAGTACTTC CASSPLYEQYF once . TRBJ2-7 TRBV11-2
TGCGCCAGCAGCTTGGGACAGGGGGCGACTGAAGCTTTCTTT CASSLGQGATEAFF . TRBD1 TRBJ1-1 TRBV5-1
TGTGCCAGCAGTAGGGGAGGGGAGGGCAATCAGCCCCAGCATTTT CASSRGGEGNQPQHF . . TRBJ1-5 TRBV28
TGCAGCTTGCTCGCGGGGGGGATAAATGAGCAGTTCTTC CSLLAGGINEQFF . TRBD2 TRBJ2-1 TRBV29-1
TGTGCCAGCAGCCAAGAGTCAGGGAACTCCTACGAGCAGTACTTC CASSQESGNSYEQYF . . TRBJ2-7 TRBV4-2
TGTGCCTGGAAGGACAGGGAAGAGCAGTACTTC CAWKDREEQYF . TRBD1 TRBJ2-7 TRBV30
TGTGCCAGCAGTCGGGACCCGGTTAGCAATCAGCCCCAGCATTTT CASSRDPVSNQPQHF . . TRBJ1-5 TRBV2
TGCGCCAGCAGCTTTATAATAGCGGGACAAGAGACCCAGTACTTC CASSFIIAGQETQYF . TRBD2 TRBJ2-5 TRBV5-1
TGCGCCAGCAGCTTGGAGACAGGGAGGAACACCGGGGAGCTGTTTTTT CASSLETGRNTGELFF . TRBD1 TRBJ2-2 TRBV5-1
TGTGCCAGTTCACCCGGGGGGTTTTACGAGCAGTACTTC CASSPGGFYEQYF . TRBD2 TRBJ2-7 TRBV19
TGTGCCAGCAGCGATACAGGGTATAATTCACCCCTCCACTTT CASSDTGYNSPLHF . . TRBJ1-6 TRBV7-9
TGTGCCAGCAGGAAAGCGGGGTCCTACGAGCAGTACTTC CASRKAGSYEQYF . TRBD2 TRBJ2-7 TRBV6-5
TGTGCCAGCAGTCCTGGACAGACGAACACTGAAGCTTTCTTT CASSPGQTNTEAFF . . TRBJ1-1 TRBV7-2
TGTGCCAGCAGCCCGGGGGTACGACAGGGGGCTGTGAACATTCAGTACTTC CASSPGVRQGAVNIQYF . TRBD1 TRBJ2-4 TRBV28
TGCGCCAGCAGTCGCCTATACACAGATACGCAGTATTTT CASSRLYTDTQYF . . TRBJ2-3 TRBV10-2
TGTGCCAGCAGGGGAGGGGGCACTAATGAAAAACTGTTTTTT CASRGGGTNEKLFF . TRBD1 TRBJ1-4 TRBV25-1
TGTGCCAGCAGCTTATCAGGGGCCGGACAGGGGAAGGAGGGCTACACCTTC CASSLSGAGQGKEGYTF . TRBD1 TRBJ1-2 TRBV7-2